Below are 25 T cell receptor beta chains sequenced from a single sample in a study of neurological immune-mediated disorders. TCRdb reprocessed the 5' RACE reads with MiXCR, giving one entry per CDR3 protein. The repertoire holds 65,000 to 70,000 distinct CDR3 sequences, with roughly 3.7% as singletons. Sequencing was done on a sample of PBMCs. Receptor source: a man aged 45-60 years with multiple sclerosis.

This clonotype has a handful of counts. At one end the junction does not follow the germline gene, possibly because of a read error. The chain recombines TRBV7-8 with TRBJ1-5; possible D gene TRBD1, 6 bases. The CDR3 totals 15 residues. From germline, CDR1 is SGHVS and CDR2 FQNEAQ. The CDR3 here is CASRTGTRSNQPQNF. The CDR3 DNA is TGTGCCAGCAGAACCGGGACAAGAAGCAATCAGCCCCAGAATTTT.

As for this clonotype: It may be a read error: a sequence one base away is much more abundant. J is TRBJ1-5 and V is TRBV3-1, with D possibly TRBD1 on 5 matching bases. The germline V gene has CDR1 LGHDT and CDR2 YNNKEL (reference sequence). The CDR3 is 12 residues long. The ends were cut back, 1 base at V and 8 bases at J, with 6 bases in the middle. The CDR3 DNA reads TGTGCCAGCAGCCAAGGAGGGGAGCCCCAGCATTTT. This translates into CASSQGGEPQHF. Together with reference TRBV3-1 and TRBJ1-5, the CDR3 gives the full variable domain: DTAVSQTPKYLVTQMGNDKSIKCEQNLGHDTMYWYKQDSKKFLKIMFSYNNKELIINETVPNRFSPKSPDKAHLNLHINSLELGDSAVYFCASSQGGEPQHFGDGTRLSIL.

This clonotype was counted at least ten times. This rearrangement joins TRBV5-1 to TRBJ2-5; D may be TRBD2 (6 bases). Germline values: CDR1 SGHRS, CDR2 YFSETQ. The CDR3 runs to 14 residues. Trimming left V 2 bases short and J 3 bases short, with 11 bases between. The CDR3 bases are TGCGCCAGCAGCTTTGGGACGGGGGAAGAGACCCAGTACTTC. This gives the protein CASSFGTGEETQYF.

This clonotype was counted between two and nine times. The chain's CDR3 is CASRPGGSDQPQHF. In DNA, the CDR3 is TGCGCCAGCCGGCCCGGGGGGAGCGATCAGCCCCAGCATTTT. This sequence joins TRBV5-1 and TRBJ1-5, with a tentative D call TRBD1 (5 bases). The CDR3 runs to 14 residues. Trimming took off 7 bases at V and 5 bases at J, with 16 bases between the two ends. Germline CDR1 and CDR2: SGHRS and YFSETQ.

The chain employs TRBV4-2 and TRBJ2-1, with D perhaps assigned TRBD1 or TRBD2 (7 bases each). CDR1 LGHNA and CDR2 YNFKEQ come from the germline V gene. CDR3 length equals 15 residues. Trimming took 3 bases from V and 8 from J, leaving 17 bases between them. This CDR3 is CASSHQGGPGDEQFF. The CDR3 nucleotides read TGTGCCAGCAGCCACCAGGGGGGGCCAGGGGATGAGCAGTTCTTC.

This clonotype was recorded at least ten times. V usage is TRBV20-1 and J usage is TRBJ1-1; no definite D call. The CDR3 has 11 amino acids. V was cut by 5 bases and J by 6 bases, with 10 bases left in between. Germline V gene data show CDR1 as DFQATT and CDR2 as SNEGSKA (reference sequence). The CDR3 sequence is CSAVQVPEAFF. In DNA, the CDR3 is TGCAGTGCTGTCCAGGTCCCTGAAGCTTTCTTT.

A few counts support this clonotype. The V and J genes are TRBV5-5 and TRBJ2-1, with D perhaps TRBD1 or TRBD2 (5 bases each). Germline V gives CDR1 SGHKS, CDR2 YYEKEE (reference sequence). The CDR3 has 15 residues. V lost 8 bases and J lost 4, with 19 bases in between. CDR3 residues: CASLGTGRGYNEQFF. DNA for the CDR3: TGTGCCAGTCTCGGGACGGGACGGGGATACAATGAGCAGTTCTTC.

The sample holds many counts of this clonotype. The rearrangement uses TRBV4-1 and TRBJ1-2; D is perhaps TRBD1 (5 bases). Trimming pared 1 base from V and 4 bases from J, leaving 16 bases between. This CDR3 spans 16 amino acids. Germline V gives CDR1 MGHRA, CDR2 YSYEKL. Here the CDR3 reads CASSQVDRGSFYGYTF. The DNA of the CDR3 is TGCGCCAGCAGCCAAGTTGACCGGGGGTCTTTCTATGGCTACACCTTC.

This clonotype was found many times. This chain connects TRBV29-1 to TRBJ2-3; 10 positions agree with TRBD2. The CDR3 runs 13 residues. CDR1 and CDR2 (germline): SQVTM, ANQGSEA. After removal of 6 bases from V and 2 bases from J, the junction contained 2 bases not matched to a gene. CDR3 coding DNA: TGCAGCGTCGGACTAGCGGTCACAGATACGCAGTATTTT. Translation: CSVGLAVTDTQYF.

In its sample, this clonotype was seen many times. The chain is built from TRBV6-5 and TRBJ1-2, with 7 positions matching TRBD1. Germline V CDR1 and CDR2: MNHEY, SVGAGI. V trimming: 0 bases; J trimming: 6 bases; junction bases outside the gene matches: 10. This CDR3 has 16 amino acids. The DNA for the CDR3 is TGTGCCAGCAGTTACTCGTTGTTCGGGCAGGGGGATGGCTACACCTTC. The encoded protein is CASSYSLFGQGDGYTF.

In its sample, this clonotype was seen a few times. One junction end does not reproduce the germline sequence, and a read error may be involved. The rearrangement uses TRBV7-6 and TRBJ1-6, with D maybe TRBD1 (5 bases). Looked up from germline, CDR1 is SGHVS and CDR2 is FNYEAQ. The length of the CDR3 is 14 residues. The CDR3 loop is CASSSGRVRSPLHF. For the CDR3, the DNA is TGTGCCAGCAGCTCCGGCAGGGTTCGTTCACCCCTACACTTT.

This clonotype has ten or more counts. CDR3 in DNA: TGTGCCATCAGCACCCTGGGTGAAAAACTGTTTTTT. It specifies CAISTLGEKLFF. V gene TRBV10-3 combines with J gene TRBJ1-4; D gene unclear. The germline V and J ends were trimmed by 6 bases and 7 bases, with 9 bases remaining between them. This CDR3 region has 12 residues. Germline V gene lookup returns CDR1 ENHRY and CDR2 SYGVKD.

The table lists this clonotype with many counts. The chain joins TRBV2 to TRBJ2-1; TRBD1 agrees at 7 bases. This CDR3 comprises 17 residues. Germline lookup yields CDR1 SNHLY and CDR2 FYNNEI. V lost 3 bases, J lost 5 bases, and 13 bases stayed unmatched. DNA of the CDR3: TGTGCCAGCAGTGATGGGGGCCACAGGGGTTCCGACAATGAGCAGTTCTTC. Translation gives CASSDGGHRGSDNEQFF.

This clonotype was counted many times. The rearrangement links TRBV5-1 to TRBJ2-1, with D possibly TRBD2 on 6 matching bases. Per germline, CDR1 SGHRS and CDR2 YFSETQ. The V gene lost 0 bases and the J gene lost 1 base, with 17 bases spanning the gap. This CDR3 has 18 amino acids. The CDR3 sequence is CASSLGLTRVGSYNEQFF. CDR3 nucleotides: TGCGCCAGCAGCTTGGGCCTGACTAGGGTGGGATCCTACAATGAGCAGTTCTTC.

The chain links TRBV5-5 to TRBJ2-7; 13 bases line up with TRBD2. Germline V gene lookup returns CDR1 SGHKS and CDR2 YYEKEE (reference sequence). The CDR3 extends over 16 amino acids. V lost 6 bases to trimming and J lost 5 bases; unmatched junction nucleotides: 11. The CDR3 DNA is TGTGCCAGCACCCTCGGGGTGACTAGCGGGGGGCACGAGCAGTACGTC. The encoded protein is CASTLGVTSGGHEQYV.

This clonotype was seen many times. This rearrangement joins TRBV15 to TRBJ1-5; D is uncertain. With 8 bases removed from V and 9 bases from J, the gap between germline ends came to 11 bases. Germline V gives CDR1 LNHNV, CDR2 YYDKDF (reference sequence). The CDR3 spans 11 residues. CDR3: CATGHSRPQHF. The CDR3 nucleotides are TGTGCCACCGGGCACTCTCGGCCCCAGCATTTT.

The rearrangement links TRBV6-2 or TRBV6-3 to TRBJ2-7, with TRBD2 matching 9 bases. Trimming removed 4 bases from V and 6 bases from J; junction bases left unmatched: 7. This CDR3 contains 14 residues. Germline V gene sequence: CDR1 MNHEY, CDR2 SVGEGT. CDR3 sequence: CASSFTAGGREQYF. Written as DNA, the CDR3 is TGTGCCAGCAGTTTTACAGCGGGGGGACGCGAGCAGTACTTC.

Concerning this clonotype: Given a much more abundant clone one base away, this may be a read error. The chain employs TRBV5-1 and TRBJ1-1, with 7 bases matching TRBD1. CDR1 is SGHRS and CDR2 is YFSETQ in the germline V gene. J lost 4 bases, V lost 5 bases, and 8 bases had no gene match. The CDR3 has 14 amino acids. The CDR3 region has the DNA TGCGCCAGCAGTAGACAGGGTTTTCGCACTGAAGCTTTCTTT. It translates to CASSRQGFRTEAFF.

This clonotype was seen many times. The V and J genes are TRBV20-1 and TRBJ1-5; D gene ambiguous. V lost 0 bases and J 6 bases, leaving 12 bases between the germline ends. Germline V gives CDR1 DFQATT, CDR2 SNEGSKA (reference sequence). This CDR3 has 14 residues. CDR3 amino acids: CSARDGSGAQPQHF. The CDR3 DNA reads TGCAGTGCTAGAGATGGGTCAGGCGCTCAGCCCCAGCATTTT.

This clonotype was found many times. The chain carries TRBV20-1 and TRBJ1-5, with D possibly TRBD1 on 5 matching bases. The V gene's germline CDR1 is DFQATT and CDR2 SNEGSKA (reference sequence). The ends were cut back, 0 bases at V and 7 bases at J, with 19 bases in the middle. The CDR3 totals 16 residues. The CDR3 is CSARDLGAGRAQPQHF. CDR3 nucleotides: TGCAGTGCTAGAGATCTAGGAGCAGGGCGGGCGCAGCCCCAGCATTTT.

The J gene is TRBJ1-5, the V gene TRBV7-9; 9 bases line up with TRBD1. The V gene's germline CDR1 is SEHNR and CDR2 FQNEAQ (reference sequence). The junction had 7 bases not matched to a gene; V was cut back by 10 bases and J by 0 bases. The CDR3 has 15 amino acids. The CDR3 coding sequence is TGTGCCACCGGGACAGGGAGTGATAGCAATCAGCCCCAGCATTTT. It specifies CATGTGSDSNQPQHF.

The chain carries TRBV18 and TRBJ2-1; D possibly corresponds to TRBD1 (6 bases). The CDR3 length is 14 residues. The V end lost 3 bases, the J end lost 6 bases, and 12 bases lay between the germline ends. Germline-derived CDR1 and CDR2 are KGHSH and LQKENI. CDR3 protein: CASSPPQGINEQFF. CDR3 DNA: TGTGCCAGCTCACCGCCACAGGGAATCAATGAGCAGTTCTTC.

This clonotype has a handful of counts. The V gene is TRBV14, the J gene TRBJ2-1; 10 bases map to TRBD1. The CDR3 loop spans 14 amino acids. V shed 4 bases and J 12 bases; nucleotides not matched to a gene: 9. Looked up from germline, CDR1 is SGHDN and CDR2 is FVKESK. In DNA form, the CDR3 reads TGTGCCAGCAGCCGGGACAGGGGACTGAAGGGGCAGTTCTTC. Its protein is CASSRDRGLKGQFF.

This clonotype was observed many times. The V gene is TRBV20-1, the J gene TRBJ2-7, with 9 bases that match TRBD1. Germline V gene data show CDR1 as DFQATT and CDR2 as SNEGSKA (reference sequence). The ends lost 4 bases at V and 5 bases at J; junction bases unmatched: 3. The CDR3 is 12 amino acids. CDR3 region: CSANRGQNEQYV. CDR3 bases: TGCAGTGCTAACAGGGGGCAGAACGAGCAGTACGTC.

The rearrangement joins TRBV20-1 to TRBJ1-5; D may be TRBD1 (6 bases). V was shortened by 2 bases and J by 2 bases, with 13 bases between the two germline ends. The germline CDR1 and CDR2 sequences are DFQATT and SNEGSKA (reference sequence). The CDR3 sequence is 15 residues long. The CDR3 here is CSARSGARGNQPQHF. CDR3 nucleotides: TGCAGTGCTAGATCGGGGGCGAGGGGCAATCAGCCCCAGCATTTT.